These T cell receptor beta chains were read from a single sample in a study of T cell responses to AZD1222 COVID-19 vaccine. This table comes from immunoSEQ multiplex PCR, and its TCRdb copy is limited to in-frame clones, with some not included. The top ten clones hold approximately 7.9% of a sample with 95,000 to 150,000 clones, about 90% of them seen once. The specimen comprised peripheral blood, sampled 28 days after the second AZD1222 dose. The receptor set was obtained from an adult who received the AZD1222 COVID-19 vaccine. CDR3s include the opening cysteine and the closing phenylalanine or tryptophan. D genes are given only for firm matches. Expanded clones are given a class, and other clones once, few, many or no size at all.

CDR3 protein: CSVANRGQEKLFF
CDR3 DNA: TGCAGCGTTGCTAACAGGGGGCAGGAAAAACTGTTTTTT
V gene: TRBV29-1
D gene: TRBD1
clone size: .
J gene: TRBJ1-4

CDR3 protein: CASSSVLGMNTEAFF
CDR3 DNA: TGTGCCAGCAGTTCGGTTTTGGGAATGAACACTGAAGCTTTCTTT
V gene: TRBV6-5
D gene: .
clone size: .
J gene: TRBJ1-1

CDR3 protein: CASSIDSFQPQHF
CDR3 DNA: TGTGCCAGCAGCATCGACAGTTTTCAGCCCCAGCATTTT
V gene: TRBV7-2
D gene: .
clone size: .
J gene: TRBJ1-5

CDR3 protein: CASRTVNTGELFF
CDR3 DNA: TGTGCCAGTCGGACAGTTAACACCGGGGAGCTGTTTTTT
V gene: TRBV19
D gene: .
clone size: .
J gene: TRBJ2-2

CDR3 protein: CASSQVGTDSPEQFF
CDR3 DNA: TGTGCCAGCAGCCAAGTAGGAACCGATTCGCCCGAGCAGTTCTTC
V gene: TRBV4-2
D gene: .
clone size: few
J gene: TRBJ2-1

CDR3 protein: CSEGPPGQGYMNTEAFF
CDR3 DNA: TGCAGCGAGGGACCTCCGGGACAGGGATACATGAACACTGAAGCTTTCTTT
V gene: TRBV29-1
D gene: TRBD1
clone size: .
J gene: TRBJ1-1

CDR3 protein: CASSAGLGGANYGYTF
CDR3 DNA: TGTGCCAGCAGTGCAGGCTTAGGGGGGGCGAACTATGGCTACACCTTC
V gene: TRBV25-1
D gene: .
clone size: .
J gene: TRBJ1-2

CDR3 protein: CASRENAGVQGEQYF
CDR3 DNA: TGCGCCAGCAGGGAAAATGCAGGGGTTCAGGGAGAGCAGTACTTC
V gene: TRBV5-1
D gene: .
clone size: .
J gene: TRBJ2-7

CDR3 protein: CASSSRGQGARDYGYTF
CDR3 DNA: TGTGCCAGCAGTTCCCGGGGTCAGGGGGCAAGGGACTATGGCTACACCTTC
V gene: TRBV27
D gene: TRBD1
clone size: .
J gene: TRBJ1-2

CDR3 protein: CSASSGNQPQHF
CDR3 DNA: TGCAGTGCTAGTTCGGGGAATCAGCCCCAGCATTTT
V gene: TRBV20-1
D gene: .
clone size: .
J gene: TRBJ1-5

CDR3 protein: CASSEGQGGGNTIYF
CDR3 DNA: TGCGCCAGCAGCGAAGGACAGGGTGGTGGAAACACCATATATTTT
V gene: TRBV5-1
D gene: TRBD1
clone size: few
J gene: TRBJ1-3

CDR3 protein: CASSLGFLGEKLFF
CDR3 DNA: TGCGCCAGCAGCTTGGGATTCCTCGGGGAAAAACTGTTTTTT
V gene: TRBV5-1
D gene: .
clone size: .
J gene: TRBJ1-4

CDR3 protein: CASSEATGAKNIQYF
CDR3 DNA: TGTGCCAGCAGCGAAGCGACAGGGGCCAAAAACATTCAGTACTTC
V gene: TRBV28
D gene: TRBD1
clone size: .
J gene: TRBJ2-4

CDR3 protein: CASSETGLERVRNEQYF
CDR3 DNA: TGTGCCAGCAGTGAAACGGGTCTAGAGAGGGTCCGGAACGAGCAGTACTTC
V gene: TRBV2
D gene: .
clone size: .
J gene: TRBJ2-7

CDR3 protein: CASSSVPGNPGNSPLHF
CDR3 DNA: TGTGCCAGCAGTTCCGTTCCAGGGAACCCCGGTAATTCACCCCTCCACTTT
V gene: TRBV27
D gene: .
clone size: .
J gene: TRBJ1-6

CDR3 protein: CASSLVRPGTNTGELFF
CDR3 DNA: TGTGCCAGCAGCTTGGTAAGGCCGGGCACGAACACCGGGGAGCTGTTTTTT
V gene: TRBV7-2
D gene: .
clone size: .
J gene: TRBJ2-2

CDR3 protein: CASSIHLQEKLFF
CDR3 DNA: TGTGCCAGTAGTATCCACCTACAAGAAAAACTGTTTTTT
V gene: TRBV19
D gene: .
clone size: .
J gene: TRBJ1-4

CDR3 protein: CASRRRGTDTQYF
CDR3 DNA: TGTGCCAGCAGAAGGAGGGGGACGGATACGCAGTATTTT
V gene: TRBV2
D gene: .
clone size: .
J gene: TRBJ2-3

CDR3 protein: CASSESKSLSYEQYF
CDR3 DNA: TGTGCCAGCAGTGAATCAAAGAGCCTCTCCTACGAGCAGTACTTC
V gene: TRBV25-1
D gene: .
clone size: .
J gene: TRBJ2-7

CDR3 protein: CATRDRGSGNTIYF
CDR3 DNA: TGTGCCACCAGGGACAGGGGCTCTGGAAACACCATATATTTT
V gene: TRBV15
D gene: TRBD1
clone size: .
J gene: TRBJ1-3

CDR3 protein: CASSYSGQGDGYTF
CDR3 DNA: TGTGCCAGCAGTTACTCCGGACAGGGGGACGGCTACACCTTC
V gene: TRBV6-2/TRBV6-3
D gene: TRBD1
clone size: few
J gene: TRBJ1-2

CDR3 protein: CASSMTGQLNTGELFF
CDR3 DNA: TGTGCCAGCAGCATGACGGGACAGCTGAACACCGGGGAGCTGTTTTTT
V gene: TRBV9
D gene: TRBD1
clone size: once
J gene: TRBJ2-2

CDR3 protein: CASSYQLGVNEQFF
CDR3 DNA: TGTGCCAGCAGTTACCAATTGGGTGTTAATGAGCAGTTCTTC
V gene: TRBV6-5
D gene: .
clone size: .
J gene: TRBJ2-1

CDR3 protein: CATSEAGTGYSNQPQHF
CDR3 DNA: TGTGCCACCAGTGAGGCCGGGACAGGGTATAGCAATCAGCCCCAGCATTTT
V gene: TRBV24-1
D gene: TRBD1
clone size: .
J gene: TRBJ1-5

CDR3 protein: CASSSRTGTSSYEQYF
CDR3 DNA: TGTGCCAGCAGTTCAAGAACCGGGACTAGCTCCTACGAGCAGTACTTC
V gene: TRBV27
D gene: TRBD2
clone size: medium-sized
J gene: TRBJ2-7

CDR3 protein: CASNTGLAGFSPDTQYF
CDR3 DNA: TGTGCCAGCAACACGGGACTAGCGGGATTCTCCCCAGATACGCAGTATTTT
V gene: TRBV28
D gene: TRBD2
clone size: once
J gene: TRBJ2-3

CDR3 protein: CASSFPGQGGYEQYF
CDR3 DNA: TGTGCCAGCAGCTTCCCGGGACAGGGAGGGTACGAGCAGTACTTC
V gene: TRBV3-1/TRBV3-2
D gene: TRBD1
clone size: .
J gene: TRBJ2-7

CDR3 protein: CASSSHLVSSYNEQFF
CDR3 DNA: TGTGCCAGCAGCTCGCATTTGGTGAGCTCCTACAATGAGCAGTTCTTC
V gene: TRBV5-5
D gene: .
clone size: .
J gene: TRBJ2-1

CDR3 protein: CASSPREGVRQGLYEQYF
CDR3 DNA: TGTGCCAGCTCACCAAGGGAGGGTGTGAGACAGGGACTCTACGAGCAGTACTTC
V gene: TRBV18
D gene: .
clone size: .
J gene: TRBJ2-7

CDR3 protein: CASSIGSGTGGQPQHF
CDR3 DNA: TGTGCCAGTAGTATAGGATCGGGGACAGGAGGTCAACCCCAGCATTTT
V gene: TRBV19
D gene: TRBD1
clone size: .
J gene: TRBJ1-5

CDR3 protein: CASSLVTAADEQYF
CDR3 DNA: TGTGCCAGCAGCTTGGTCACAGCAGCAGACGAGCAGTACTTC
V gene: TRBV5-6
D gene: .
clone size: .
J gene: TRBJ2-7

CDR3 protein: CASSELGKDYEQYF
CDR3 DNA: TGTGCCAGCAGTGAATTGGGTAAAGACTACGAGCAGTACTTC
V gene: TRBV25-1
D gene: .
clone size: .
J gene: TRBJ2-7

CDR3 protein: CASSPLGHLNTEAFF
CDR3 DNA: TGTGCCAGCTCACCCTTAGGACACCTGAACACTGAAGCTTTCTTT
V gene: TRBV18
D gene: .
clone size: .
J gene: TRBJ1-1

CDR3 protein: CASSLGSSPGQDEQYF
CDR3 DNA: TGTGCCAGCAGCTTAGGATCCAGTCCGGGCCAAGACGAGCAGTACTTC
V gene: TRBV11-2
D gene: .
clone size: .
J gene: TRBJ2-7

CDR3 protein: CASSSTPVGHRTYNEQFF
CDR3 DNA: TGTGCCAGCAGCTCTACCCCCGTGGGTCATCGAACCTACAATGAGCAGTTCTTC
V gene: TRBV7-6
D gene: .
clone size: once
J gene: TRBJ2-1

CDR3 protein: CASSQGFRVYARGGYTF
CDR3 DNA: TGTGCCAGCAGCCAAGGTTTCCGAGTATATGCTCGGGGTGGCTACACCTTC
V gene: TRBV3-1/TRBV3-2
D gene: .
clone size: few
J gene: TRBJ1-2

CDR3 protein: CASGTGGLDTQYF
CDR3 DNA: TGTGCCAGCGGGACAGGGGGCTTAGATACGCAGTATTTT
V gene: TRBV19
D gene: TRBD1
clone size: .
J gene: TRBJ2-3

CDR3 protein: CASSSFTTGGQPQHF
CDR3 DNA: TGTGCCAGCAGCTCGTTCACGACAGGGGGTCAGCCCCAGCATTTT
V gene: TRBV5-5
D gene: TRBD1
clone size: .
J gene: TRBJ1-5

CDR3 protein: CASSLLLLNTEAFF
CDR3 DNA: TGTGCCAGCAGCTTATTACTCCTGAACACTGAAGCTTTCTTT
V gene: TRBV7-8
D gene: .
clone size: .
J gene: TRBJ1-1

CDR3 protein: CASSDQTSGTTQETQYF
CDR3 DNA: TGCGCCAGCAGCGATCAGACTAGCGGGACTACTCAAGAGACCCAGTACTTC
V gene: TRBV5-1
D gene: TRBD2
clone size: .
J gene: TRBJ2-5

CDR3 protein: CASSLGPHSNQPQHF
CDR3 DNA: TGTGCCAGCTCCCTGGGTCCCCATAGCAATCAGCCCCAGCATTTT
V gene: TRBV5-4
D gene: .
clone size: .
J gene: TRBJ1-5

CDR3 protein: CASSLSRARPQHF
CDR3 DNA: TGTGCCAGCAGTCTTAGTAGGGCCAGGCCCCAGCATTTT
V gene: TRBV28
D gene: .
clone size: .
J gene: TRBJ1-5

CDR3 protein: CASSHGTLHGELFF
CDR3 DNA: TGTGCCAGCAGCCATGGGACGCTGCACGGGGAGCTGTTTTTT
V gene: TRBV3-1/TRBV3-2
D gene: .
clone size: .
J gene: TRBJ2-2

CDR3 protein: CASSLGSTGGNEQFF
CDR3 DNA: TGTGCCAGCAGCTTGGGTTCCACTGGGGGGAATGAGCAGTTCTTC
V gene: TRBV5-5
D gene: .
clone size: .
J gene: TRBJ2-1

CDR3 protein: CASTQRGGRYTYEQYF
CDR3 DNA: TGTGCCAGCACCCAAAGAGGCGGGAGGTACACCTACGAGCAGTACTTC
V gene: TRBV28
D gene: TRBD2
clone size: few
J gene: TRBJ2-7

CDR3 protein: CASSYAGNGEQFF
CDR3 DNA: TGTGCCAGCAGTTACGCCGGGAACGGTGAGCAGTTCTTC
V gene: TRBV6-6
D gene: .
clone size: .
J gene: TRBJ2-1